This is a list of T cell receptor beta chains from one sample in a study of Graves' ophthalmopathy and Graves' hyperthyroidism. In TCRdb, the multiplex PCR reads were re-called with MiXCR into one record per CDR3 protein. The sample holds hundreds of thousands of distinct CDR3 sequences, roughly an eighth seen once. Sequencing input: blood. The receptors originated from a woman aged 25 to 39 with Graves' ophthalmopathy. Each CDR3 is given without its conserved first and last residue.

CDR3 length | J gene | V gene | CDR3 protein
13 | TRBJ2-5 | TRBV5-1 | ASSLEASRQETQY
15 | TRBJ1-2 | TRBV9 | ASSVEGRGRSGYGYT
15 | TRBJ2-6 | TRBV29-1 | SVRGTSGMVEANVLT
11 | TRBJ1-1 | TRBV6-1 | ASNRGQGTSAF
11 | TRBJ2-7 | TRBV15 | ATSTRRAYEQY
10 | TRBJ1-2 | TRBV5-4 | ASSINRERST
13 | TRBJ2-7 | TRBV19 | ASSSLAGSTDEQY
13 | TRBJ1-2 | TRBV29-1 | SVEEGMRQGGGYT
12 | TRBJ2-7 | TRBV6-1 | ASSGGYSSYEQY
13 | TRBJ2-7 | TRBV24-1 | ATSDFSGRLHEQY
11 | TRBJ1-1 | TRBV19 | ASSEQTGTEAF
11 | TRBJ2-7 | TRBV28 | ASSFARAGVEY
12 | TRBJ1-2 | TRBV6-1 | ASAPPREWYGYT
14 | TRBJ2-5 | TRBV4-1 | ASSQDSMDREETQY
13 | TRBJ2-7 | TRBV2 | ASSSGTAISYEQY
13 | TRBJ1-6 | TRBV6-1 | ASSERSSLLAPLH
13 | TRBJ2-7 | TRBV9 | ASSVAASGRLEQY
12 | TRBJ2-7 | TRBV7-2 | ASSSWQGAYEQY
11 | TRBJ1-6 | TRBV5-6 | ASSSGSDSPLH
12 | TRBJ2-7 | TRBV19 | ASSIKGQGYEQY
9 | TRBJ1-5 | TRBV28 | ASSTALPQH
13 | TRBJ1-3 | TRBV3-1 | ASSLPMSSGNTIY
13 | TRBJ1-6 | TRBV5-1 | ASSLAGDDNSPLH
12 | TRBJ1-5 | TRBV27 | ASSPGLNGQPQH
11 | TRBJ1-5 | TRBV7-3 | ASSRGGREPQH
14 | TRBJ2-5 | TRBV14 | ASSQGILAGSETQY
14 | TRBJ2-5 | TRBV7-9 | ASRRLGLQARETQY
11 | TRBJ1-2 | TRBV6-1 | ASSESSAFGYT
13 | TRBJ2-5 | TRBV2 | ASSEGSAFRETQY
13 | TRBJ1-1 | TRBV7-9 | ASSYGLDRGRGAF
15 | TRBJ1-6 | TRBV12-3/TRBV12-4 | ASSLEFTGTVNSPLH
13 | TRBJ1-1 | TRBV7-3 | ASSLQPGANTEAF
13 | TRBJ1-2 | TRBV28 | ASTAWGRATYGYT
16 | TRBJ1-1 | TRBV4-2 | ASRKSMGSQGTLTEAF
11 | TRBJ1-4 | TRBV4-1 | ASSRIRNEKLF
10 | TRBJ1-1 | TRBV5-1 | ASSLAGLGAF
12 | TRBJ2-3 | TRBV5-1 | ASSFGDSTDTQY
11 | TRBJ1-2 | TRBV6-2/TRBV6-3 | ASTKTGIDGYT
16 | TRBJ2-7 | TRBV7-6 | ASSLRVGAGSASYEQY
13 | TRBJ2-2 | TRBV7-8 | ASSPRRGRPGELF
13 | TRBJ1-2 | TRBV30 | ACTIPGQSFYGYT
12 | TRBJ2-7 | TRBV19 | ATRPRDGSYEQY
12 | TRBJ1-1 | TRBV3-1 | ASSQDRGRTEAF
11 | TRBJ2-7 | TRBV28 | ASSLPQGWEQY
12 | TRBJ1-2 | TRBV28 | ASSLGDRVGGYT
15 | TRBJ1-2 | TRBV9 | ASSVAGTAYNYGGYT
12 | TRBJ2-7 | TRBV5-1 | ASSSMTGQDEQY
12 | TRBJ1-5 | TRBV6-2/TRBV6-3 | ASSLTGEHQPQH
11 | TRBJ1-2 | TRBV6-4 | ASTLAVRGGYT
10 | TRBJ2-7 | TRBV6-1 | ASSLTNYEQY
12 | TRBJ2-5 | TRBV2 | ASGGYGKAGTQY
13 | TRBJ2-5 | TRBV7-9 | ASSLSRLGWETQY
16 | TRBJ2-2 | TRBV11-2 | ASIGKRGLAVTTGELF